This T cell receptor beta chain was sequenced for a study of cytomegalovirus exposure and HLA in healthy donors. The overall study: The 130 or so validation repertoires, a later analysis reported, used the same platform as the roughly 650 repertoires from the first cohort.

Per the germline V gene, CDR1 is SQVTM and CDR2 is ANQGSEA. The V end lost 7 bases, the J end lost 1 base, and 10 bases lay between the germline ends. The CDR3 spans 12 residues. Assay: immunoSEQ multiplex PCR; the TCRdb copy retains only in-frame clones and omits some. The table shows 110,000 to 150,000 clones, with about 95% occurring only once. Study-wide findings and caveats: The authors confirmed in vitro that a few CMV-associated chains were specific for CMV antigens.

With respect to this clone: Its antigen is still unknown.

This chain connects TRBV29-1 to TRBJ1-1; D uncertain. This TCR was recovered from a man aged 18-30 years in good health and CMV-seropositive. The sequenced material came from PBMCs. The CDR3 DNA is TGCAGCGCCGATCCGGGGAACACTGAAGCTTTCTTT. Amino acid sequence: CSADPGNTEAFF.